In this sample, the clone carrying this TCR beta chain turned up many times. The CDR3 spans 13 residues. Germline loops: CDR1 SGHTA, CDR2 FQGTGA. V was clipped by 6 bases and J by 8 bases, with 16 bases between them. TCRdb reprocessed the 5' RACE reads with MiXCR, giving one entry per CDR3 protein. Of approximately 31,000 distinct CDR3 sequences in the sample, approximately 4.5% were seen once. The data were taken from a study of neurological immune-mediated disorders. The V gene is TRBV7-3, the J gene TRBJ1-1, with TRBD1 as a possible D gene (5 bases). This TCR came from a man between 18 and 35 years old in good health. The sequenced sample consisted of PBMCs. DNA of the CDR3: TGTGCCAGCAGTATTGGAGGGGTTGACGAAGCTTTCTTT. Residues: CASSIGGVDEAFF.